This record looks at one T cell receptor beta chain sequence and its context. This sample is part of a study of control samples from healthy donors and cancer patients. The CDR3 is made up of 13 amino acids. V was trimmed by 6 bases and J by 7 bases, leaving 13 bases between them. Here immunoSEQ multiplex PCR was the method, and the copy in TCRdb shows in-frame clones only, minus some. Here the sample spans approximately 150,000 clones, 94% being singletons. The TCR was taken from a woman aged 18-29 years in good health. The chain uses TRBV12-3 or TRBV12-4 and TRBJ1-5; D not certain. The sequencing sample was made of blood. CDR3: CASREGLEQPQHF. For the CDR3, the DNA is TGTGCCAGCAGAGAGGGTCTGGAACAGCCCCAGCATTTT.